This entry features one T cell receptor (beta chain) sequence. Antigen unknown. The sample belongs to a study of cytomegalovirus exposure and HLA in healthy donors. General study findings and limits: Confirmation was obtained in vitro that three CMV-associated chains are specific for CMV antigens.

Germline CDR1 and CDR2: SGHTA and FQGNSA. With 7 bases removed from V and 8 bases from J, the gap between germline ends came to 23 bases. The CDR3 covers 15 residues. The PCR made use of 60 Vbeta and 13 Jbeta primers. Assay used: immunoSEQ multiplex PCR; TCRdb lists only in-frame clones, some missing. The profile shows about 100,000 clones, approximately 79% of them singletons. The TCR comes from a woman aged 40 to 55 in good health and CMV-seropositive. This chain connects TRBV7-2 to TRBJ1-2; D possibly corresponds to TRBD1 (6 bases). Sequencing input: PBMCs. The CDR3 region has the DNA TGTGCCAGCATGGGGGCAGGCCGCGGGCCTGGCGGCTACACCTTC. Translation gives CASMGAGRGPGGYTF.